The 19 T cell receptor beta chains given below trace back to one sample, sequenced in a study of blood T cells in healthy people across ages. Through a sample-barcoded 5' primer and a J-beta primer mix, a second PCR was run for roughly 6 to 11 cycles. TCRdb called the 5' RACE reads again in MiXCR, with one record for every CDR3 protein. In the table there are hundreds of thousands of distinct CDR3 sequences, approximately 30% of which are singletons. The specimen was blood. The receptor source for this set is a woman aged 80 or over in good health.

The CDR3 loop is CSVRTGNTEAFF. Written as DNA, the CDR3 is TGCAGTGTCAGGACAGGGAACACTGAAGCTTTCTTT. The rearrangement uses TRBV20-1 and TRBJ1-1; 7 positions agree with TRBD1. The CDR3 runs 12 residues. Germline V gives CDR1 DFQATT, CDR2 SNEGSKA (reference sequence). The junction had 3 bases not matched to a gene; V was cut back by 7 bases and J by 1 base.

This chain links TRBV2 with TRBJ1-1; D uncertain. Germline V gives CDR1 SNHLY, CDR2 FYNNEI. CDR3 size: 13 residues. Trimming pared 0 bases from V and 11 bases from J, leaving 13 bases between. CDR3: CASSEAPPSLAFF. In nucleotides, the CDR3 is TGTGCCAGCAGTGAAGCGCCCCCGTCCCTCGCTTTCTTT.

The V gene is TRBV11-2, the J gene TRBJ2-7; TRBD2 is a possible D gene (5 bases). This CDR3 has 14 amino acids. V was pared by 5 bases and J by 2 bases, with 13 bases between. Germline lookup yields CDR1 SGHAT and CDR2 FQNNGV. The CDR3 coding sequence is TGTGCCAGCAGCGCGAGGGCCCCCCCCTACGAGCAGTACTTC. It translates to CASSARAPPYEQYF.

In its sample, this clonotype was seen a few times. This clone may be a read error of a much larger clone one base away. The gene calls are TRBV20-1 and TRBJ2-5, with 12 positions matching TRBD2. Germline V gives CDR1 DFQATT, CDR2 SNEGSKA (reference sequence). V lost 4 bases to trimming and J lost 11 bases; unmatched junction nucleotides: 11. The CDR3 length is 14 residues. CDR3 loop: CSATLAGGNNEQYF. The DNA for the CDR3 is TGCAGTGCTACTCTAGCGGGGGGGAACAATGAGCAGTACTTC.

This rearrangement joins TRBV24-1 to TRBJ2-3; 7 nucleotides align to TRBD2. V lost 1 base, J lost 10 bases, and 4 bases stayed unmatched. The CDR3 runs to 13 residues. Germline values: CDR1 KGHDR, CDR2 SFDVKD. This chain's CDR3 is CATSDLLREAQYF. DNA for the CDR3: TGTGCCACCAGTGATTTACTACGGGAGGCGCAGTATTTT.

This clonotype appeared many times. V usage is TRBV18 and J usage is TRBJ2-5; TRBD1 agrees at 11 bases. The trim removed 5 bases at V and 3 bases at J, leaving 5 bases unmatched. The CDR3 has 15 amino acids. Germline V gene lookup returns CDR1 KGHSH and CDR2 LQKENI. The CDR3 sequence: CASSSSGQGEETQYF. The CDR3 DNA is TGTGCCAGCTCATCATCGGGACAGGGGGAAGAGACCCAGTACTTC. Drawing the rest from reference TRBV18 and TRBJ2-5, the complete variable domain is NAGVMQNPRHLVRRRGQEARLRCSPMKGHSHVYWYRQLPEEGLKFMVYLQKENIIDESGMPKERFSAEFPKEGPSILRIQQVVRGDSAAYFCASSSSGQGEETQYFGPGTRLLVL.

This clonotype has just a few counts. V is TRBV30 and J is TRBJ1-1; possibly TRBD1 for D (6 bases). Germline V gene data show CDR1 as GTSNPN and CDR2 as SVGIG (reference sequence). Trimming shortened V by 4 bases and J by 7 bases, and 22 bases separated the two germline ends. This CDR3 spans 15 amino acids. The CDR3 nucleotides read TGTGCCTGGACCCAATACGACAGGCTAATTGTTGAAGCTTTCTTT. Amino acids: CAWTQYDRLIVEAFF. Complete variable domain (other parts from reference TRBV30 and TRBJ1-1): SQTIHQWPATLVQPVGSPLSLECTVEGTSNPNLYWYRQAAGRGLQLLFYSVGIGQISSEVPQNLSASRPQDRQFILSSKKLLLSDSGFYLCAWTQYDRLIVEAFFGQGTRLTVV.

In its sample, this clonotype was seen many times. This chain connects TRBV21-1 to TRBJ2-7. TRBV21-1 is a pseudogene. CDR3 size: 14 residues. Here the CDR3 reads CASSKPSNGREQYF. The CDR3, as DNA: TGTGCCAGCAGCAAACCATCAAACGGAAGGGAGCAGTACTTC.

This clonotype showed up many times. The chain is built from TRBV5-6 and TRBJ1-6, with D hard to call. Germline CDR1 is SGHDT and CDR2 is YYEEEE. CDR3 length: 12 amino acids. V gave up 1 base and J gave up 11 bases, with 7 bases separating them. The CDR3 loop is CASSLKATPLHF. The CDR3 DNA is TGTGCCAGCAGCTTGAAGGCGACACCCCTCCACTTT.

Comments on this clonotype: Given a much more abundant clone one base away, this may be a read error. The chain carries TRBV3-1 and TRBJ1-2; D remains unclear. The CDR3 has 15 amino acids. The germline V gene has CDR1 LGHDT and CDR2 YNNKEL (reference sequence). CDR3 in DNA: TGTACCAGCAGCCGCGCGGATACTTCTAACTATGGCTACACCTTC. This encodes CTSSRADTSNYGYTF.

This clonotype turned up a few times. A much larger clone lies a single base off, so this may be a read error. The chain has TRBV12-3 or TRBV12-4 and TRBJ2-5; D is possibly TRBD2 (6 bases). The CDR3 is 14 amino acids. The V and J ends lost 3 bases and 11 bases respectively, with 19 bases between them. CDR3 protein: CASSLGRGHDEQYF. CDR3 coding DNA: TGTGCCAGCAGTTTGGGGCGGGGTCACGATGAGCAGTACTTC.

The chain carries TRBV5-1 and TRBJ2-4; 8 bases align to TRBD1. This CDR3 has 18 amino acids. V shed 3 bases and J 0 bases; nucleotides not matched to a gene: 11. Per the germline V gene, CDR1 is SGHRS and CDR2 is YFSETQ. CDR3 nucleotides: TGCGCCAGCAGCTCACAACCCGGACAGGGCCTAGCCAAAAACATTCAGTACTTC. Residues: CASSSQPGQGLAKNIQYF. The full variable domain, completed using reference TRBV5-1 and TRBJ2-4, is KAGVTQTPRYLIKTRGQQVTLSCSPISGHRSVSWYQQTPGQGLQFLFEYFSETQRNKGNFPGRFSGRQFSNSRSEMNVSTLELGDSALYLCASSSQPGQGLAKNIQYFGAGTRLSVL.

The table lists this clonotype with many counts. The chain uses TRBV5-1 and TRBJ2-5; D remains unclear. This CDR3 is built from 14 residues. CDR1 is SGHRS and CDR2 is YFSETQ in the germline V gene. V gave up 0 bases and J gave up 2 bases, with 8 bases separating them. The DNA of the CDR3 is TGCGCCAGCAGCTTGGCTGCGGCACAAGAGACCCAGTACTTC. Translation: CASSLAAAQETQYF. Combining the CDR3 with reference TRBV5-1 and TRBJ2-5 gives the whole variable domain KAGVTQTPRYLIKTRGQQVTLSCSPISGHRSVSWYQQTPGQGLQFLFEYFSETQRNKGNFPGRFSGRQFSNSRSEMNVSTLELGDSALYLCASSLAAAQETQYFGPGTRLLVL.

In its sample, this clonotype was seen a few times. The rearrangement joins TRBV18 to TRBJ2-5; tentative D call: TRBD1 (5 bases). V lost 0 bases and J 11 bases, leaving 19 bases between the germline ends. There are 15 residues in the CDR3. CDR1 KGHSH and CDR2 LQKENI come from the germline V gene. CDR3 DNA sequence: TGTGCCAGCTCACCACCGGGGCCCCAAGGGAATGAGCAGTACTTC. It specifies CASSPPGPQGNEQYF.

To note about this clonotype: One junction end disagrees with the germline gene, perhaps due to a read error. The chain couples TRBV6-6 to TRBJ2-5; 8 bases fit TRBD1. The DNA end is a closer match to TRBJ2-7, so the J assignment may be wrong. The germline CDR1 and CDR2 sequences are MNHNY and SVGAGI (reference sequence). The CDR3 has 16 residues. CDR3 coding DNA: TGTGCCAGCAGTGTGACCGGGACAGGTGTCTCCTGCGAGCAGTACTTC. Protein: CASSVTGTGVSCEQYF.

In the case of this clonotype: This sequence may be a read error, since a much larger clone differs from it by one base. This chain's CDR3 is CASSLGSGEQDF. In DNA, the CDR3 is TGCGCCAGCAGCTTAGGATCCGGCGAGCAGGACTTC. The V and J genes are TRBV5-1 and TRBJ2-7; D is undetermined. The germline V gene has CDR1 SGHRS and CDR2 YFSETQ. There are 12 residues in the CDR3.

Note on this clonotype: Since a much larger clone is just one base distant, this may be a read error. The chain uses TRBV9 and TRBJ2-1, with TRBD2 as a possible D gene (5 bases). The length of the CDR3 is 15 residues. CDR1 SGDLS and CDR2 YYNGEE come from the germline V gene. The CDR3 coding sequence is TGTGTCAGCAGCCCAAACCCCCGGGGTTACAATGAGCAGTTCTTC. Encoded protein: CVSSPNPRGYNEQFF.

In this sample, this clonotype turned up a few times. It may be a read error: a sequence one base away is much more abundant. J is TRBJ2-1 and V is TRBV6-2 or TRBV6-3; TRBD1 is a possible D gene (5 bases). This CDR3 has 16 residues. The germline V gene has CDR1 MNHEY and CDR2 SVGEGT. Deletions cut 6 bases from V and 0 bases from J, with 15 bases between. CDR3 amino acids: CASRKRGGTSYNEQFF. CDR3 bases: TGTGCCAGCAGGAAAAGGGGCGGTACCTCCTACAATGAGCAGTTCTTC.

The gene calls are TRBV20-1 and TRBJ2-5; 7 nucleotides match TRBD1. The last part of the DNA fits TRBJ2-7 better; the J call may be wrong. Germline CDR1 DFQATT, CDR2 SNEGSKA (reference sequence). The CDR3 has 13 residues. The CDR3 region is CSAHDRALYEQYF. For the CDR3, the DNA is TGCAGTGCTCATGACAGGGCGCTCTACGAGCAGTACTTC.